The present T cell receptor (beta chain) was sequenced within a study of naive and memory T cell subsets. Study outcomes and limitations: Naive repertoires, especially CD8, held a few larger clonotypes, possibly memory cells re-expressing CD45RA.

This clonotype was seen only a few times. Antigen: not known. Germline V gene data show CDR1 as LGHDT and CDR2 as YNNKEL (reference sequence). Trimming left V 2 bases short and J 7 bases short, with 9 bases between. The CDR3 runs to 12 residues. Two oligonucleotides, mixed equimolar, formed the beta constant-region primer covering TRBC1 and TRBC2. Ligated cDNA was amplified by four rounds of PCR with nested alpha and beta constant-region primers and SP2. TCRdb used MiXCR to reprocess the UMI-ligation and nested PCR reads, holding one entry per CDR3 protein. The sample contains more than 95,000 distinct CDR3 sequences, roughly 15% of which appear only once.

The rearrangement uses TRBV3-1 and TRBJ2-7; the D gene could be TRBD1 or TRBD2 (5 bases each). The sequencing sample was made of naive CD8+ T cells from blood. The source of this sequence is a human donor in good health. The CDR3 sequence is CASSQSGQEQYF. CDR3 nucleotide sequence: TGTGCCAGCAGCCAATCGGGGCAAGAGCAGTACTTC.